Presented here are 12 T cell receptor beta chains from one specimen sequenced in a study of T cell changes during pregnancy in multiple sclerosis. TCRdb's copy holds only in-frame clones and misses some; the assay was immunoSEQ multiplex PCR. The sample lists about 48,000 clones; 88% were seen once. Sequenced material: CD4+ T cells from peripheral blood mononuclear cells, taken in the second trimester of pregnancy. Receptors originate from a female donor with multiple sclerosis, enrolled in a pregnancy study.

CDR3 bases: TGTGCCAGCAGCCCAGCCCTGCGGGCAAGCTCCTACAATGAGCAGTTCTTC. It yields the protein CASSPALRASSYNEQFF. The chain employs TRBV11-3 and TRBJ2-1; weak D call: TRBD2 (5 bases). The germline V gene encodes CDR1 SGHNT and CDR2 YENEEA. The CDR3 spans 17 residues. The germline V and J ends were trimmed by 5 bases and 0 bases, with 17 bases remaining between them.

This rearrangement joins TRBV28 to TRBJ2-7, with 7 bases that match TRBD2. The V gene end was trimmed by 8 bases and the J gene end by 2 bases; junction bases not matched to a gene: 3. The CDR3 consists of 12 residues. Germline CDR1 reads MDHEN; CDR2 reads SYDVKM. This CDR3 is CASGRETYEQYF. The CDR3 nucleotides read TGTGCCAGCGGGCGGGAGACCTACGAGCAGTACTTC.

This sequence joins TRBV6-4 and TRBJ2-5; 9 bases are a match to TRBD2. Germline CDR1 is MRHNA and CDR2 is SNTAGT. The CDR3 runs 15 residues. Unmatched junction bases numbered 0, after V lost 0 bases and J lost 1 base. The CDR3 loop reads CASSDSTSGQETQYF. Here the CDR3 DNA reads TGTGCCAGCAGTGACTCGACTAGCGGCCAAGAGACCCAGTACTTC.

This clone appeared a single time. The V and J genes are TRBV6-5 and TRBJ2-5; D perhaps matches TRBD1 (6 bases). CDR3 length: 15 amino acids. V was pared by 5 bases and J by 5 bases, with 18 bases between. Per germline, CDR1 MNHEY and CDR2 SVGAGI. CDR3 DNA sequence: TGTGCCAGCAGTCGTGCAGGGGAAGGCGGGGAGACCCAGTACTTC. It translates to CASSRAGEGGETQYF.

The chain combines TRBV27 with TRBJ1-4, with unresolved D. This CDR3 is 13 amino acids long. The germline V gene encodes CDR1 MNHEY and CDR2 SMNVEV (reference sequence). The V end was cut by 6 bases, the J end by 4 bases, with 9 bases between. CDR3 residues: CASRTENNEKLFF. CDR3 nucleotides: TGTGCCAGCAGAACAGAAAATAATGAAAAACTGTTTTTT.

This clone occurred once. The V and J genes are TRBV23-1 and TRBJ2-1, with 8 bases identical to TRBD1. TRBV23-1 is given ORF status, its function remaining uncertain. This CDR3 spans 14 amino acids. The V and J ends lost 8 bases and 7 bases, in that order; junction bases with no gene match: 10. The CDR3 is CASPRTGSGNEQFF. DNA for the CDR3: TGCGCCAGCCCAAGGACAGGGTCTGGGAATGAGCAGTTCTTC.

This chain uses TRBV5-4 with TRBJ1-3; perhaps TRBD1 as D (6 bases). Trimming took 3 bases from V and 0 from J, leaving 7 bases between them. This CDR3 is built from 14 residues. The V gene's germline CDR1 is SGHNT and CDR2 YYREEE (reference sequence). The DNA of the CDR3 is TGTGCCAGCAGCTCACAGGGCTCTGGAAACACCATATATTTT. It translates to CASSSQGSGNTIYF.

This sequence joins TRBV19 and TRBJ2-3; TRBD2 matches at 13 bases. Germline values: CDR1 LNHDA, CDR2 SQIVND (reference sequence). Trimming took 4 bases from V and 3 from J; bases not matched to a gene: 4. The CDR3 contains 16 residues. The CDR3 here is CASSTGLAGVTDTQYF. The DNA for the CDR3 is TGTGCCAGTAGTACCGGACTAGCGGGAGTGACAGATACGCAGTATTTT.

The V gene is TRBV10-3, the J gene TRBJ1-4; D unresolved. The CDR3 covers 14 residues. Germline assignment: CDR1 ENHRY and CDR2 SYGVKD. Trimming shortened V by 4 bases and J by 4 bases, and 10 bases separated the two germline ends. The CDR3 region has the DNA TGTGCCATCAGTGGGACCGGGAATAATGAAAAACTGTTTTTT. Translation gives CAISGTGNNEKLFF.

The CDR3: CASSPRLAEFYEQYF. DNA of the CDR3: TGTGCCAGCAGCCCGAGACTAGCGGAATTCTACGAGCAGTACTTC. This rearrangement joins TRBV9 to TRBJ2-7; 9 bases align to TRBD2. The CDR3 length is 15 residues. Trimming at V came to 4 bases and at J to 3 bases, leaving 8 bases not matched to a gene. The germline V gene encodes CDR1 SGDLS and CDR2 YYNGEE.

This clone was observed a handful of times. V and J are TRBV7-9 and TRBJ2-7; tentative D call: TRBD2 (5 bases). The germline V gene has CDR1 SEHNR and CDR2 FQNEAQ (reference sequence). The CDR3 length is 14 residues. V was cut by 1 base and J by 3 bases, with 10 bases left in between. CDR3 coding DNA: TGTGCCAGCAGCTTAGACGGGGTAGGCTACGAGCAGTACTTC. It specifies CASSLDGVGYEQYF.

CDR3 sequence: CASSVYNEQFF. In DNA form, the CDR3 reads TGTGCCAGCAGCGTATACAATGAGCAGTTCTTC. The chain joins TRBV7-2 to TRBJ2-1; D is ambiguous. Trimming shortened V by 5 bases and J by 4 bases, and 3 bases separated the two germline ends. The CDR3 runs to 11 residues. Per germline, CDR1 SGHTA and CDR2 FQGNSA.